A single sample is the source of the 16 T cell receptor beta chains below, sequenced in a study of blood T cell repertoires in COVID-19. The data were produced by immunoSEQ multiplex PCR, yet TCRdb's version contains in-frame clones alone and is incomplete. The top ten hold 2.2% of the sample, which has 250,000 to 300,000 clones, roughly 87% seen once. The sequenced sample consisted of peripheral blood. The receptors here all came from a woman in her 50s who had recovered from COVID-19.

The chain employs TRBV7-2 and TRBJ1-5; 7 bases fit TRBD1. J gave up 2 bases and V 5 bases, and 6 bases lay outside the gene matches. The CDR3 consists of 15 residues. Germline CDR1 is SGHTA and CDR2 is FQGNSA. Here the CDR3 reads CASSPQGNGNQPQHF. The DNA for the CDR3 is TGTGCCAGCAGCCCACAGGGGAATGGCAATCAGCCCCAGCATTTT.

This clone has just one count. The V gene is TRBV15, the J gene TRBJ2-5; 8 bases are shared with TRBD2. Trimming took 1 base from V and 5 from J; bases not matched to a gene: 0. The length of the CDR3 is 13 residues. From germline, CDR1 is LNHNV and CDR2 YYDKDF (reference sequence). The CDR3 bases are TGTGCCACCAGCAGAGGCGGGAGGGAGACCCAGTACTTC. Translation gives CATSRGGRETQYF.

The rearrangement uses TRBV5-1 and TRBJ2-3; 9 nucleotides agree with TRBD2. In germline, CDR1 is SGHRS, CDR2 YFSETQ. The junction had 2 bases not matched to a gene; V was cut back by 2 bases and J by 4 bases. The length of the CDR3 is 14 residues. The CDR3 DNA sequence: TGCGCCAGCAGCTTCCAGCGGGAGGCAGATACGCAGTATTTT. Protein product: CASSFQREADTQYF.

On this clone: Other DNA variants within this sample encode the same CDR3. V is TRBV5-4 and J is TRBJ2-7; 14 bases align to TRBD2. CDR3 size: 15 residues. Trimming took 0 bases from V and 6 from J; bases not matched to a gene: 2. CDR1 SGHNT and CDR2 YYREEE come from the germline V gene (reference sequence). The CDR3 nucleotides read TGTGCCAGCAGCTTGGGACTAGCGGGGGGGCGCGAGCAGTACTTC. Encoded protein: CASSLGLAGGREQYF.

This chain connects TRBV7-8 to TRBJ2-7, with unresolved D. The V gene lost 2 bases and the J gene lost 2 bases, with 7 bases spanning the gap. CDR1 and CDR2 (germline): SGHVS, FQNEAQ. This CDR3 is built from 13 residues. The CDR3 region is CASSLSTPYEQYF. Written as DNA, the CDR3 is TGTGCCAGCAGCTTATCTACGCCCTACGAGCAGTACTTC.

The chain links TRBV4-3 to TRBJ2-7, with 7 bases identical to TRBD1. V lost 1 base to trimming and J lost 5 bases; unmatched junction nucleotides: 14. Germline CDR1 is LGHNA and CDR2 is YSLEER. The CDR3 runs 17 residues. The CDR3 bases are TGCGCCAGCAGCCAAGCCGTCGGGACAGCAAGCATCCACGAGCAGTACTTC. Its translation is CASSQAVGTASIHEQYF.

The chain's CDR3 is CASIVYGGYTF. CDR3 DNA sequence: TGCGCCAGCATTGTCTATGGTGGCTACACCTTC. V gene TRBV5-1 combines with J gene TRBJ1-2; D remains ambiguous. This CDR3 spans 11 amino acids. Germline CDR1 and CDR2: SGHRS and YFSETQ. The V gene lost 6 bases and the J gene lost 7 bases, with 10 bases spanning the gap.

The chain carries TRBV27 and TRBJ1-4, with D hard to call. Germline assignment: CDR1 MNHEY and CDR2 SMNVEV (reference sequence). The CDR3 is made up of 16 amino acids. V lost 0 bases, J lost 7 bases, and 15 bases lay in between. The CDR3 spells CASSLSFRELSEKLFF. The CDR3, as DNA: TGTGCCAGCAGTTTATCGTTCCGGGAGCTAAGTGAAAAACTGTTTTTT.

This clone occurred once. The chain is built from TRBV5-1 and TRBJ2-3; a possible D gene is TRBD1 (6 bases). Trimming took 1 base from V and 6 from J, leaving 15 bases between them. The CDR3 extends over 15 amino acids. The germline V gene encodes CDR1 SGHRS and CDR2 YFSETQ. This chain's CDR3 is CASSLRDTSRDTQYF. CDR3 DNA sequence: TGCGCCAGCAGCTTGCGGGACACCTCCAGGGATACGCAGTATTTT.

V and J are TRBV19 and TRBJ1-1, with 8 nucleotides matching TRBD1. Per germline, CDR1 LNHDA and CDR2 SQIVND (reference sequence). CDR3 length: 14 amino acids. Losses at the gene ends were 4 bases for V and 4 bases for J; bases not matched to a gene: 5. CDR3 sequence: CASSRTGWITEAFF. CDR3 DNA: TGTGCCAGTAGTAGGACAGGGTGGATCACTGAAGCTTTCTTT.

The chain uses TRBV28 and TRBJ2-7; unclear D gene. Trimming cost V 5 bases and J 0 bases, with 2 bases left between them. CDR3 length: 11 residues. Germline assignment: CDR1 MDHEN and CDR2 SYDVKM. The chain's CDR3 is CASSRSYEQYF. The CDR3 nucleotides are TGTGCCAGCAGTCGCTCCTACGAGCAGTACTTC.

The chain is built from TRBV6-6 and TRBJ2-7; 7 nucleotides match TRBD2. The germline gives CDR1 MNHNY, CDR2 SVGAGI (reference sequence). V trimming: 2 bases; J trimming: 3 bases; junction bases outside the gene matches: 4. The CDR3 sequence is 14 residues long. The CDR3 spells CASSYRGRDYEQYF. The CDR3, as DNA: TGTGCCAGCAGTTACAGAGGGAGGGACTACGAGCAGTACTTC.

The V and J genes are TRBV27 and TRBJ2-3, with TRBD1 matching over 11 bases. Trimming at V came to 1 base and at J to 6 bases, leaving 6 bases not matched to a gene. Germline CDR1 reads MNHEY; CDR2 reads SMNVEV (reference sequence). The CDR3 is made up of 16 amino acids. CDR3 region: CASSLYGGTGGDTQYF. The CDR3 DNA reads as TGTGCCAGCAGTTTATACGGGGGGACAGGGGGGGATACGCAGTATTTT.

The V call is TRBV7-2, the J call TRBJ2-3; D may be TRBD2 (6 bases). Trimming took 2 bases from V and 5 from J, leaving 11 bases between them. Looked up from germline, CDR1 is SGHTA and CDR2 is FQGNSA. The CDR3 runs to 14 residues. The CDR3 spells CASSLRRGGDTQYF. The CDR3 DNA is TGTGCCAGCAGCTTAAGGCGGGGCGGAGATACGCAGTATTTT.

V is TRBV11-3 and J is TRBJ2-1; weak D call: TRBD1 (5 bases). CDR1 and CDR2 (germline): SGHNT, YENEEA. The CDR3 spans 15 residues. V was trimmed by 5 bases and J by 9 bases, leaving 20 bases between them. CDR3 coding DNA: TGTGCCAGCAGCCTGGGGCTAGTAGGTCTAAGTGAGCAGTTCTTC. Translated: CASSLGLVGLSEQFF.

The CDR3 nucleotides read TGTGCCAGCAGCTCCCTCGGACAGGGGGCTTATGGCTACACCTTC. It yields the protein CASSSLGQGAYGYTF. The rearrangement joins TRBV5-5 to TRBJ1-2; 11 nucleotides match TRBD1. Germline loops: CDR1 SGHKS, CDR2 YYEKEE (reference sequence). After removal of 3 bases from V and 5 bases from J, the junction contained 6 bases not matched to a gene. The CDR3 has 15 residues.